This TCR beta chain was identified in a study of shared clonotypes between healthy human individuals. Study information: Researchers drew samples from two women and three men aged 18 to 49.

In the CD4+ fraction, cells were divided into CD45RA+ naive and CD45RA-negative memory subsets. The CDR3 spans 14 residues. The V gene lost 0 bases and the J gene lost 3 bases, with 9 bases spanning the gap. Germline CDR1 is SGHRS and CDR2 is YFSETQ. In regard to this clone: Other DNA sequences in the same sample also yield this CDR3.

Sequenced by immunoSEQ multiplex PCR; TCRdb stores in-frame clones only, minus some. The data hold some 2.1 million clones, with roughly 95% observed a single time. This TCR was sampled from a man between 18 and 35 years old in good health. Specimen: naive CD4+ T cells sorted from blood. Subset meaning: CD45RA+ positively selected. J is TRBJ2-5 and V is TRBV5-1; D is undetermined. In nucleotides, the CDR3 is TGCGCCAGCAGCTTGGTAGGCGGCAAAGAGACCCAGTACTTC. Translation: CASSLVGGKETQYF.